This T cell receptor beta chain originates from a study of blood T cell repertoires in COVID-19. The CDR3 totals 13 residues. Trimming removed 6 bases at V and 5 bases at J, with 13 bases between. CDR1 and CDR2 (germline): SGHTA, FQGNSA. Authors' methods: Amplification of reference gene primers provided the estimated nucleated cell counts. Profiling relied on immunoSEQ multiplex PCR, and the TCRdb table lists in-frame clones only, not all of them. V, J and clone size reflect that table, while D and trimming were determined from the DNA. The table records about 68,000 clones, around 86% of them present only once.

The receptor's source is a middle-aged man with active COVID-19. Sequencing was carried out using peripheral blood. The chain is built from TRBV7-2 and TRBJ1-1, with no clear D. The DNA for the CDR3 is TGTGCCAGCAGTACCAAGGGAGGGACTGAAGCTTTCTTT. Translating gives CASSTKGGTEAFF.